This T cell receptor (beta chain) was profiled in a study of blood T cells in healthy people across ages (dated by TCRdb to between 2014 and 2016). Notes on the research overall: Template switching captured roughly one uniquely barcoded TCR beta cDNA molecule per two T cells in model experiments. Age-related changes in TCR beta repertoire diversity were measured in the study by deep sequencing normalized with unique cDNA molecular identifiers. Donors were grouped into four age groups: young (average approximately 15 years), middle-aged (roughly 37), aged (approximately 58) and long-lived (approximately 78). To avoid experimental bias, donors of different ages were randomly spread across the sequencing lanes. Two additional independent replicas of 1 million unique cDNA reads from the same blood draw were analyzed for two donors (one aged 18 to 30 and one aged 80 or older).

As encoded in the germline V gene, CDR1 is SGHRS while CDR2 is YFSETQ. The CDR3 covers 15 residues, taking in both the cysteine and the phenylalanine. The kept DNA is CDR3 alone, 45 bases in frame from the first base. The junction shows trimming of 4 bases on V and 1 base on J, plus 14 bases between the germline ends. The library came from 5' RACE. Sequencing used an Illumina HiSeq 2500. A second PCR of roughly 7 to 11 cycles was performed with a sample-barcoded 5' primer and a J-beta primer mix. A template-switch 5' adaptor carrying 12 random nucleotides introduced a unique molecular identifier onto each TCR beta cDNA molecule. Each sample yielded at least 3 million CDR3-containing paired-end reads. First-strand cDNA synthesis was performed from all RNA using the Mint cDNA synthesis kit, with priming by a TRBC-specific oligonucleotide. Following uracil-DNA glycosylase treatment, all cDNA underwent a first 18-cycle PCR with the universal primers M1SS and BC2_uni_R. Per the authors' processing: For normalization, 1 million high-quality reads were randomly selected from each sample, with every read carrying a distinct molecular identifier. Instead of being binned into consensus sequences, reads with shared molecular identifiers were discarded. MiTCR, with a Q25 quality threshold and the strictest error-elimination algorithm, was used for CDR3 identification, clonotype clustering and error correction. Lower-bound total TCR beta diversity was estimated with a nonparametric unseen species model using Euler transformation. TCRdb reprocessed the public reads (quality trimming at Q25 with fastp, clone calling with MiXCR) and kept in-frame beta chains. Each record represents a unique CDR3 protein, reported with the most common genes and DNA among its rows. The V and J calls, along with clone size, are taken from TCRdb and not from the paper's own processing. The sample records 1.5 million to 2 million distinct CDR3 sequences, almost 35% of which are singletons. Around 11% of the sample rests with the top ten.

Donors were 39 systemically healthy Caucasian individuals from Russia aged roughly 6 to 90 years. Around 10 milliliters of peripheral blood were drawn from each donor into EDTA-treated Vacutainer tubes. PBMCs were isolated by Ficoll-Paque density-gradient centrifugation, with at least 6.5 million obtained per sample. Total RNA was extracted from PBMCs with Trizol reagent, with at least 5.5 micrograms obtained per sample. For every donor, an aliquot of PBMCs went through flow cytometry to measure the percentages of naive CD45RAhigh/CD27high T cells. This clonotype was recorded a few times. Its recognized antigen is unknown. Qualities for individual bases were not recorded, and no much larger clone is one base off. General conclusions and limits of the study: Bulk unsorted PBMC profiling prevented conclusive comparison of naive and antigen-experienced compartments. Compared with the aged group, more naive CD4+ T cells, fewer expanded clones and increased TCR diversity were shown by the long-lived group, suggesting age selection. Total diversity estimates from one million sequenced T cells were considered lower bounds and underestimates. The percentage of naive T cells measured by flow cytometry correlated strongly with observed TCR beta diversity. As age increased, observed TCR beta diversity per million T cells dropped in a roughly linear way, and a significant reduction was already evident by age about 40. Because the CMV infection status of the donors was unknown, age-related changes in expanded clonotypes may potentially have been confounded.

The source material was blood. The sequence is built from TRBV5-1 and TRBJ1-1; no D segment can be confidently identified. The TCR originated in a woman aged 25-40 years in good health. The DNA sequence follows: TGCGCCAGCAGCCTACTACGGACGGGGAACACTGAAGCTTTCTTT. Its product reads: CASSLLRTGNTEAFF.